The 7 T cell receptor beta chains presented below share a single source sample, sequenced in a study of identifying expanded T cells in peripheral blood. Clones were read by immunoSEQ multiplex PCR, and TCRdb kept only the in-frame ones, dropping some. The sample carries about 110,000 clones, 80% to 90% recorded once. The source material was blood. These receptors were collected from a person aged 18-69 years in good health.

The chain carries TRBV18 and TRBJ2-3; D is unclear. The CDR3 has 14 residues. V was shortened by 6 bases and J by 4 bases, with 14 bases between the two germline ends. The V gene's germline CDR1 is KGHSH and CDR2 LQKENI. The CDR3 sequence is CASSPTASADTQYF. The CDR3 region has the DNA TGTGCCAGCTCCCCTACCGCCTCCGCAGATACGCAGTATTTT.

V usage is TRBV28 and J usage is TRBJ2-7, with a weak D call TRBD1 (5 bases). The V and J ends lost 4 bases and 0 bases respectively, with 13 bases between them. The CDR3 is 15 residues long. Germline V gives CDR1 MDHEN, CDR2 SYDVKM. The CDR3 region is CASSSPQVVSYEQYF. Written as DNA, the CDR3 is TGTGCCAGCAGTTCCCCACAGGTCGTCTCCTACGAGCAGTACTTC. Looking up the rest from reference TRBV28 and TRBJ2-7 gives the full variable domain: DVKVTQSSRYLVKRTGEKVFLECVQDMDHENMFWYRQDPGLGLRLIYFSYDVKMKEKGDIPEGYSVSREKKERFSLILESASTNQTSMYLCASSSPQVVSYEQYFGPGTRLTVT.

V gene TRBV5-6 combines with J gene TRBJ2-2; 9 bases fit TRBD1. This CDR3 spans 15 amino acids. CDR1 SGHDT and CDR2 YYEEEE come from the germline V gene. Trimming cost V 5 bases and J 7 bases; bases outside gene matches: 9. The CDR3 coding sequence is TGTGCCAGCAGGACTCACAGGGGGCGTATCGGGGAGCTGTTTTTT. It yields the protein CASRTHRGRIGELFF.

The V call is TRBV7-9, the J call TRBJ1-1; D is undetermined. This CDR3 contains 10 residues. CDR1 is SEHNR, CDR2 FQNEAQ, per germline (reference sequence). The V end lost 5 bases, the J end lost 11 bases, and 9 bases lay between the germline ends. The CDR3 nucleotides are TGTGCCAGCAGCCCCGAAGGCGCTTTCTTT. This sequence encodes CASSPEGAFF.

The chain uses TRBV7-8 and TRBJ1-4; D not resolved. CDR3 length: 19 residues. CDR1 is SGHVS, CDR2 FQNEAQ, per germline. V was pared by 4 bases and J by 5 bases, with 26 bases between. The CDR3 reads CASSSRRALTFTGNEKLFF. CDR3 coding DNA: TGTGCCAGCAGCTCCCGAAGGGCCTTAACCTTTACGGGAAATGAAAAACTGTTTTTT.

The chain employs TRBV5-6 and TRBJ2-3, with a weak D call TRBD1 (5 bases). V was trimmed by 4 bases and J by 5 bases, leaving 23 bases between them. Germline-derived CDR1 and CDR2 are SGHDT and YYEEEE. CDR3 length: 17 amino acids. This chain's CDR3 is CASSPSGRRQSVDTQYF. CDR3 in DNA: TGTGCCAGCAGCCCCTCAGGACGGAGACAGAGCGTAGATACGCAGTATTTT.

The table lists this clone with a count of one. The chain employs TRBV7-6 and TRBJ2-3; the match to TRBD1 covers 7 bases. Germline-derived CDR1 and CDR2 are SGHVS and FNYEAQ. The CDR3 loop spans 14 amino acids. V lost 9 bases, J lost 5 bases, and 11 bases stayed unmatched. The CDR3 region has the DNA TGTGCCAGTAGGACAGGCTACCGGGGAGATACGCAGTATTTT. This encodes CASRTGYRGDTQYF.